The 14 T cell receptor beta chains listed next were all sequenced from one sample in a study of glioma-infiltrating T cells. Using RNA template, CDR3s of TCR alpha and beta were amplified with iRepertoire arm-PCR. TCRdb called the multiplex PCR reads again in MiXCR, with one record for every CDR3 protein. Of under 200,000 distinct CDR3 sequences in the sample, around 45% were seen once. Sequences were obtained from glioma tissue, nonneoplastic brain tissue, or PBMCs (not recorded which). The receptors here all came from a human donor with low-grade glioma or glioblastoma, undergoing nonglioma brain surgery, or in good health (not recorded which).

This clonotype has more than one count but fewer than ten. The rearrangement links TRBV18 to TRBJ2-3, with TRBD2 identical over 8 bases. Germline trimming cut 1 base from V and 6 bases from J; bases unmatched to any gene: 6. Looked up from germline, CDR1 is KGHSH and CDR2 is LQKENI. CDR3 size: 15 residues. CDR3: CASSPLSGGADTQYF. In DNA, the CDR3 is TGTGCCAGCTCACCACTGAGCGGGGGAGCTGATACGCAGTATTTT.

With regard to this clonotype: A much larger clone is a single base away; this may be a read error. The chain is built from TRBV5-4 and TRBJ2-3; no firm D call. The germline V gene encodes CDR1 SGHNT and CDR2 YYREEE (reference sequence). Between the trimmed V and J ends, which lost 5 bases and 1 base, there was a span of 11 bases. The CDR3 has 14 residues. The CDR3 DNA sequence: TGTGCCAGCAGTCAGTGGGTCGGCACAGATACGCAGTATTTT. The encoded protein is CASSQWVGTDTQYF.

Remarks on this clonotype: One end of the junction does not line up with germline, which may come from a read error. The chain carries TRBV3-1 and TRBJ2-1; a weak D match, TRBD2 (5 bases). Per the germline V gene, CDR1 is LGHDT and CDR2 is YNNKEL (reference sequence). The CDR3 covers 15 residues. This CDR3 is CASIQPEADYNEQFF. CDR3 nucleotide sequence: TGCGCCAGCATCCAACCGGAGGCAGATTACAATGAGCAGTTCTTC.

This clonotype was counted many times. The V gene is TRBV7-9, the J gene TRBJ2-1; 7 bases are shared with TRBD2. This CDR3 comprises 15 residues. Germline-derived CDR1 and CDR2 are SEHNR and FQNEAQ (reference sequence). V was pared by 5 bases and J by 6 bases, with 10 bases of the junction left unmatched. The CDR3 nucleotides are TGTGCCAGCAGCCCATTCGGCGGGAGAGCCAATGAGCAGTTCTTC. Translated: CASSPFGGRANEQFF.

This chain joins TRBV6-6 and TRBJ1-5; D is ambiguous. The germline V gene encodes CDR1 MNHNY and CDR2 SVGAGI (reference sequence). The CDR3 extends over 14 amino acids. V lost 5 bases, J lost 4 bases, and 12 bases lay in between. The CDR3 coding sequence is TGTGCCAGCAGTCGGGAAAGGTCGAATCAGCCCCAGCATTTT. Translated, it gives CASSRERSNQPQHF.

CDR3 sequence: CATLAGGLSTDTQYF. In DNA form, the CDR3 reads TGTGCCACCTTAGCGGGAGGGCTCAGCACAGATACGCAGTATTTT. This chain uses TRBV28 with TRBJ2-3; TRBD2 matches 11 bases. This CDR3 has 15 residues. After removal of 10 bases from V and 0 bases from J, the junction contained 6 bases not matched to a gene. Germline V CDR1 and CDR2: MDHEN, SYDVKM.

As regards this clonotype: A much larger clone sits a single nucleotide away, making a read error possible. The gene calls are TRBV15 and TRBJ2-3; unclear D gene. Trimming stripped 0 bases from V and 5 bases from J, with 6 bases between. Germline V gives CDR1 LNHNV, CDR2 YYDKDF (reference sequence). This CDR3 is built from 13 residues. Written as DNA, the CDR3 is TGTGCCACCAGCAGAGATCTTTTAGATACGCAGTATTTT. Residues: CATSRDLLDTQYF.

This clonotype was recorded at least ten times. The gene calls are TRBV6-1 and TRBJ2-1; TRBD2 might be the D (5 bases). Germline CDR1 and CDR2: MNHNS and SASEGT. With 4 bases removed from V and 11 bases from J, the gap between germline ends came to 12 bases. The CDR3 has 12 amino acids. CDR3 DNA: TGTGCCAGCAGTGCCTGGACTCCCCAGCAGTTCTTC. Translating gives CASSAWTPQQFF.

This clonotype was detected ten times or more. The J gene is TRBJ2-3, the V gene TRBV20-1, with no clear D. Germline V gene data show CDR1 as DFQATT and CDR2 as SNEGSKA (reference sequence). The ends were cut back, 0 bases at V and 2 bases at J, with 6 bases in the middle. The length of the CDR3 is 13 residues. The CDR3 region is CSARDWNTDTQYF. The CDR3 region has the DNA TGCAGTGCTAGAGATTGGAACACAGATACGCAGTATTTT.

This clonotype was counted ten times or more. V gene TRBV6-1 combines with J gene TRBJ1-1; D remains ambiguous. CDR3 length: 12 residues. V was clipped by 6 bases and J by 5 bases, with 10 bases between them. The germline gives CDR1 MNHNS, CDR2 SASEGT. In DNA, the CDR3 is TGTGCCAGCAGGAGATCCCGTACTGAAGCTTTCTTT. It encodes CASRRSRTEAFF.

This clonotype showed up many times. The chain recombines TRBV28 with TRBJ2-5; weak D call: TRBD2 (6 bases). The germline V and J ends were trimmed by 4 bases and 6 bases, with 15 bases remaining between them. The CDR3 consists of 14 residues. Germline V gene sequence: CDR1 MDHEN, CDR2 SYDVKM. DNA for the CDR3: TGTGCCAGCAGTTCTCCGGACTATTGGAAGACCCAGTACTTC. Translation gives CASSSPDYWKTQYF.

This clonotype occurred a few times. The chain recombines TRBV7-9 with TRBJ2-3; 9 bases match TRBD1. The CDR3 length is 16 residues. Trimming cost V 3 bases and J 4 bases; bases outside gene matches: 8. Germline V gene sequence: CDR1 SEHNR, CDR2 FQNEAQ (reference sequence). In DNA form, the CDR3 reads TGTGCCAGCAGCTTCAGGATGGGACAGGGATCAGATACGCAGTATTTT. Amino acids: CASSFRMGQGSDTQYF. Complete variable domain (other parts from reference TRBV7-9 and TRBJ2-3): DTGVSQNPRHKITKRGQNVTFRCDPISEHNRLYWYRQTLGQGPEFLTYFQNEAQLEKSRLLSDRFSAERPKGSFSTLEIQRTEQGDSAMYLCASSFRMGQGSDTQYFGPGTRLTVL.

This clonotype was seen a handful of times. The V and J genes are TRBV29-1 and TRBJ2-5, with D tentatively TRBD2 (5 bases). The CDR3 runs to 13 residues. The germline V gene has CDR1 SQVTM and CDR2 ANQGSEA. V shed 3 bases and J shed 5 bases, with 13 bases lying between them. The CDR3 nucleotides are TGCAGCGTTGAGGAGGAGCCACGGGAGACCCAGTACTTC. This sequence encodes CSVEEEPRETQYF.

The chain carries TRBV5-4 and TRBJ2-7, with 8 bases aligning to TRBD1. V dropped 6 bases and J dropped 5; count of bases not matched to a gene: 13. The CDR3 runs 15 residues. Looked up from germline, CDR1 is SGHNT and CDR2 is YYREEE (reference sequence). The CDR3 sequence: CASISVVTGVHEQYF. CDR3 coding DNA: TGTGCCAGCATCTCGGTCGTGACAGGGGTCCACGAGCAGTACTTC.